The entry below describes one T cell receptor beta chain. Losses at the gene ends were 0 bases for V and 5 bases for J; bases not matched to a gene: 5. In germline, CDR1 is SGHDN, CDR2 FVKESK. The CDR3 extends over 15 amino acids. Assay: immunoSEQ multiplex PCR; the TCRdb copy retains only in-frame clones and omits some. The sample consists of under 95,000 clones, 90% to 95% of them appearing once. The data belong to a study of T cell changes during pregnancy in multiple sclerosis. The sample was peripheral blood, taken in the second trimester of pregnancy. The sequence was collected from a female donor in good health, enrolled as a control in a pregnancy study. The chain employs TRBV14 and TRBJ1-1; 8 bases align to TRBD1. The chain's CDR3 is CASSQDTGGGTEAFF. DNA of the CDR3: TGTGCCAGCAGCCAAGACACAGGGGGTGGGACTGAAGCTTTCTTT. The full variable domain, its missing parts supplied by reference TRBV14 and TRBJ1-1, is EAGVTQFPSHSVIEKGQTVTLRCDPISGHDNLYWYRRVMGKEIKFLLHFVKESKQDESGMPNNRFLAERTGGTYSTLKVQPAELEDSGVYFCASSQDTGGGTEAFFGQGTRLTVV.